Each of the 25 T cell receptor beta chains below was sequenced from the same sample in a study of cytomegalovirus exposure and HLA in healthy donors (dated by TCRdb to the late 2010s). Library method: the immunoSEQ multiplex PCR assay. The multiplex PCR relied on a mix of 60 forward primers for TCR Vbeta segments and 13 reverse primers for TCR Jbeta segments. TCRdb took this table from immuneACCESS and kept in-frame rearrangements with V and J called. Such tables lack part of the clones; where checked against another copy, unresolved V genes explain under half of the gap, and the rest is unexplained. The sample records fewer than 200,000 clones, about 77% of which are singletons. The ten largest clones take up 2.9% of the sample. Sequences were obtained from PBMCs. These receptors were taken from a female donor in good health and CMV-seronegative.

On this clone: This CDR3 is also generated by other DNA sequences in the sample. The chain uses TRBV7-2 and TRBJ2-7, with D maybe TRBD1 (6 bases). The germline V and J ends were trimmed by 1 base and 0 bases, with 7 bases remaining between them. Germline CDR1 is SGHTA and CDR2 is FQGNSA. The CDR3 consists of 14 residues. CDR3 sequence (DNA): TGTGCCAGCAGCTTAGACAGGGCCTCCTACGAGCAGTACTTC. It encodes CASSLDRASYEQYF. Combining the CDR3 with reference TRBV7-2 and TRBJ2-7 gives the whole variable domain GAGVSQSPSNKVTEKGKDVELRCDPISGHTALYWYRQSLGQGLEFLIYFQGNSAPDKSGLPSDRFSAERTGGSVSTLTIQRTQQEDSAVYLCASSLDRASYEQYFGPGTRLTVT.

For the CDR3, the DNA is TGTGCCAGCAGCTTTTTCCTCGGGGGTTCTGGAAACACCATATATTTT. Translated: CASSFFLGGSGNTIYF. V is TRBV11-3 and J is TRBJ1-3, with D possibly TRBD1 on 5 matching bases. The CDR3 length is 16 residues. From germline, CDR1 is SGHNT and CDR2 YENEEA. Trimming shortened V by 3 bases and J by 1 base, and 13 bases separated the two germline ends.

The rearrangement uses TRBV5-4 and TRBJ2-7, with 11 bases fitting TRBD1. The CDR3 has 14 amino acids. V trimming: 4 bases; J trimming: 3 bases; junction bases outside the gene matches: 3. The germline V gene has CDR1 SGHNT and CDR2 YYREEE (reference sequence). The CDR3 nucleotides are TGTGCCAGCAGCGTGGGACAGGGGGACTACGAGCAGTACTTC. Translation: CASSVGQGDYEQYF. The full variable domain, in which reference TRBV5-4 and TRBJ2-7 provide the parts outside the CDR3, is ETGVTQSPTHLIKTRGQQVTLRCSSQSGHNTVSWYQQALGQGPQFIFQYYREEENGRGNFPPRFSGLQFPNYSSELNVNALELDDSALYLCASSVGQGDYEQYFGPGTRLTVT.

The J gene is TRBJ1-1, the V gene TRBV5-1, with no clear D. Germline CDR1 and CDR2: SGHRS and YFSETQ. Trimming took 1 base from V and 4 from J, leaving 20 bases between them. The CDR3 contains 17 residues. As DNA, the CDR3 is TGCGCCAGCAGCTTGACGGGGAGCCCCGGGCAGACCACTGAAGCTTTCTTT. Translation gives CASSLTGSPGQTTEAFF. The full variable domain, completed using reference TRBV5-1 and TRBJ1-1, is KAGVTQTPRYLIKTRGQQVTLSCSPISGHRSVSWYQQTPGQGLQFLFEYFSETQRNKGNFPGRFSGRQFSNSRSEMNVSTLELGDSALYLCASSLTGSPGQTTEAFFGQGTRLTVV.

This clone was observed a single time. The chain joins TRBV29-1 to TRBJ2-2, with D possibly being TRBD1 (6 bases). CDR3 length: 14 amino acids. V shed 7 bases and J shed 4 bases, with 16 bases lying between them. Germline CDR1 is SQVTM and CDR2 is ANQGSEA. The CDR3 nucleotides read TGCAGCGGTACCCGGGACACATCCACCGGGGAGCTGTTTTTT. Translating gives CSGTRDTSTGELFF.

In its sample, this clone was seen once. The chain employs TRBV7-6 and TRBJ2-7, with a possible D match to TRBD1 (5 bases). The V and J ends lost 3 bases and 2 bases respectively, with 8 bases between them. This CDR3 region has 13 residues. CDR1 is SGHVS, CDR2 FNYEAQ, per germline. The CDR3 bases are TGTGCCAGCAGCTTGGGCAGGGCCTACGAGCAGTACTTC. The encoded protein is CASSLGRAYEQYF. Full variable domain (missing parts from reference TRBV7-6 and TRBJ2-7): GAGVSQSPRYKVTKRGQDVALRCDPISGHVSLYWYRQALGQGPEFLTYFNYEAQQDKSGLPNDRFSAERPEGSISTLTIQRTEQRDSAMYRCASSLGRAYEQYFGPGTRLTVT.

This clone appeared a few times. V and J are TRBV30 and TRBJ1-5, with a possible D match to TRBD1 (6 bases). V was pared by 4 bases and J by 6 bases, with 16 bases between. The V gene's germline CDR1 is GTSNPN and CDR2 SVGIG (reference sequence). This CDR3 spans 14 amino acids. Here the CDR3 DNA reads TGTGCCTGGACCGGGACAAACGCGGGTCAGCCCCAGCATTTT. Its translation is CAWTGTNAGQPQHF.

This clone turned up a few times. The rearrangement links TRBV11-2 to TRBJ1-6; perhaps TRBD1 as D (5 bases). V dropped 1 base and J dropped 11 bases, with 9 bases sitting between them. This CDR3 is built from 13 residues. Germline CDR1 SGHAT, CDR2 FQNNGV. In DNA, the CDR3 is TGTGCCAGCAGCTTAGTTAAGGGGACACCCCTCCACTTT. Its protein product is CASSLVKGTPLHF.

J is TRBJ2-7 and V is TRBV19, with D possibly being TRBD2 (5 bases). This CDR3 region has 14 residues. With 0 bases removed from V and 3 bases from J, the gap between germline ends came to 9 bases. Germline V gene data show CDR1 as LNHDA and CDR2 as SQIVND (reference sequence). The CDR3 nucleotides read TGTGCCAGTAGTATAGAGGCGGGTTTCTACGAGCAGTACTTC. Translated: CASSIEAGFYEQYF.

The rearrangement uses TRBV7-2 and TRBJ2-1; 11 bases are a match to TRBD2. V lost 1 base and J lost 5; bases outside the gene matches: 4. Germline V gene data show CDR1 as SGHTA and CDR2 as FQGNSA. The CDR3 runs 16 residues. CDR3 loop: CASSLEASGRNNEQFF. CDR3 coding DNA: TGTGCCAGCAGCTTAGAGGCTAGCGGGAGGAACAATGAGCAGTTCTTC.

This sequence joins TRBV5-1 and TRBJ1-1; D gene ambiguous. The length of the CDR3 is 15 residues. The germline V gene has CDR1 SGHRS and CDR2 YFSETQ. V shed 5 bases and J shed 1 base, with 15 bases lying between them. CDR3 in DNA: TGCGCCAGCAGGGTTGGGAGCTCCGAGAACACTGAAGCTTTCTTT. It translates to CASRVGSSENTEAFF.

The chain employs TRBV6-1 and TRBJ1-1; D ambiguous. The V gene's germline CDR1 is MNHNS and CDR2 SASEGT. V dropped 9 bases and J dropped 7 bases, with 15 bases sitting between them. CDR3 length equals 12 residues. The CDR3 protein is CASNLWADEAFF. The CDR3 DNA reads as TGTGCCAGTAACCTCTGGGCAGATGAAGCTTTCTTT.

The chain employs TRBV11-1 and TRBJ2-7, with TRBD1 matching over 9 bases. V shed 6 bases, J shed 4 bases, and the junction held 7 bases outside the gene matches. The germline V gene encodes CDR1 SGHAT and CDR2 FQDESV (reference sequence). The CDR3 is 14 residues long. The DNA of the CDR3 is TGTGCCAGCAGTTGGGACAGGGAGGGATACGAGCAGTACTTC. Amino acids: CASSWDREGYEQYF.

The chain uses TRBV19 and TRBJ1-4; TRBD1 agrees at 8 bases. V shed 6 bases, J shed 7 bases, and the junction held 4 bases outside the gene matches. From germline, CDR1 is LNHDA and CDR2 SQIVND (reference sequence). The CDR3 has 13 residues. CDR3 sequence reads: CASRFQGAEKLFF. DNA for the CDR3: TGTGCCAGTAGGTTCCAGGGGGCTGAAAAACTGTTTTTT. Full variable domain (remainder filled in from reference TRBV19 and TRBJ1-4): DGGITQSPKYLFRKEGQNVTLSCEQNLNHDAMYWYRQDPGQGLRLIYYSQIVNDFQKGDIAEGYSVSREKKESFPLTVTSAQKNPTAFYLCASRFQGAEKLFFGSGTQLSVL.

The chain carries TRBV27 and TRBJ2-3; TRBD2 agrees at 14 bases. The CDR3 has 15 amino acids. Trimming cost V 6 bases and J 5 bases; bases outside gene matches: 4. Germline V CDR1 and CDR2: MNHEY, SMNVEV (reference sequence). DNA of the CDR3: TGTGCCAGCAGCAAAGGGACTAGCGGGAGAGATACGCAGTATTTT. It is translated as CASSKGTSGRDTQYF.

J is TRBJ2-5 and V is TRBV7-3; D is perhaps TRBD1 (6 bases). V was shortened by 6 bases and J by 1 base, with 15 bases between the two germline ends. This CDR3 spans 15 amino acids. The germline V gene has CDR1 SGHTA and CDR2 FQGTGA. The DNA of the CDR3 is TGTGCCAGCAGACAAACAGGGTCCCCCCAAGAGACCCAGTACTTC. This sequence encodes CASRQTGSPQETQYF.

The chain couples TRBV6-1 to TRBJ2-7, with D possibly being TRBD1 (6 bases). Trimming removed 3 bases at V and 4 bases at J, with 10 bases between. Germline CDR1 reads MNHNS; CDR2 reads SASEGT. The CDR3 sequence is 13 residues long. The CDR3 loop is CASSDFQGYEQYF. CDR3 bases: TGTGCCAGCAGTGATTTTCAGGGGTACGAGCAGTACTTC.

Details on this clone: Its ends do not fully match the called genes, so a read error is possible. The chain employs TRBV7-9 and TRBJ1-1; D is unclear. CDR1 is SEHNR, CDR2 FQNEAQ, per germline (reference sequence). This CDR3 contains 13 residues. CDR3 residues: CSSSLGGDTEAFF. The CDR3 nucleotides are TGTTCCAGCAGCTTAGGAGGTGACACTGAAGCTTTCTTT.

This rearrangement joins TRBV14 to TRBJ2-2, with 7 bases that match TRBD1. The CDR3 runs to 17 residues. CDR1 SGHDN and CDR2 FVKESK come from the germline V gene. V lost 1 base, J lost 5 bases, and 10 bases stayed unmatched. The CDR3 nucleotides are TGTGCCAGCAGCCAAGGAAGAGGGGGCGTGTGGACCGGGGAGCTGTTTTTT. Translating gives CASSQGRGGVWTGELFF.

This clone came up a few times. The rearrangement links TRBV2 to TRBJ2-1; 14 bases fit TRBD2. Germline-derived CDR1 and CDR2 are SNHLY and FYNNEI. Losses at the gene ends were 8 bases for V and 6 bases for J; bases not matched to a gene: 6. This CDR3 contains 15 residues. The CDR3 here is CASGPGTSGGNEQFF. The CDR3 DNA is TGTGCCAGCGGGCCCGGGACTAGCGGGGGCAATGAGCAGTTCTTC.

The V call is TRBV5-6, the J call TRBJ1-5; 11 bases fit TRBD1. There are 15 residues in the CDR3. Per the germline V gene, CDR1 is SGHDT and CDR2 is YYEEEE. V gave up 1 base and J gave up 6 bases; unmatched junction bases: 3. The CDR3, as DNA: TGTGCCAGCAGCTTGAGGACAGGGGGCGGTCAGCCCCAGCATTTT. It specifies CASSLRTGGGQPQHF.

V gene TRBV5-5 combines with J gene TRBJ1-1; D is uncertain. The ends were cut back, 3 bases at V and 0 bases at J, with 12 bases in the middle. Per the germline V gene, CDR1 is SGHKS and CDR2 is YYEKEE (reference sequence). The CDR3 loop spans 15 amino acids. CDR3 residues: CASSSISPMNTEAFF. The CDR3, as DNA: TGTGCCAGCAGCTCGATAAGCCCGATGAACACTGAAGCTTTCTTT.

V usage is TRBV29-1 and J usage is TRBJ2-7; TRBD1 is a possible D gene (5 bases). Trimming took off 3 bases at V and 0 bases at J, with 9 bases between the two ends. Germline V CDR1 and CDR2: SQVTM, ANQGSEA. The CDR3 contains 13 residues. Here the CDR3 reads CSVEDTSSYEQYF. CDR3 bases: TGCAGCGTTGAGGACACCTCCTCCTACGAGCAGTACTTC.

V gene TRBV5-8 combines with J gene TRBJ1-1; 10 nucleotides line up with TRBD1. CDR3 size: 16 residues. V lost 3 bases, J lost 6 bases, and 11 bases stayed unmatched. CDR1 and CDR2 from the germline V gene are SGHTS and YDEGEE. The CDR3 spells CASSSLTGTGVPEAFF. CDR3 bases: TGTGCCAGCAGCTCGCTAACCGGGACAGGGGTCCCTGAAGCTTTCTTT. The variable domain in full, with the rest retrieved from reference TRBV5-8 and TRBJ1-1, is EAGVTQSPTHLIKTRGQQATLRCSPISGHTSVYWYQQALGLGLQFLLWYDEGEERNRGNFPPRFSGRQFPNYSSELNVNALELEDSALYLCASSSLTGTGVPEAFFGQGTRLTVV.

This sequence joins TRBV19 and TRBJ2-3; maybe TRBD2 (6 bases). Germline V gene lookup returns CDR1 LNHDA and CDR2 SQIVND (reference sequence). There are 17 residues in the CDR3. V lost 5 bases to trimming and J lost 0 bases, with 18 bases between them. CDR3 coding DNA: TGTGCCAGTAGTGGGGGTCTTGCGGGGAGTAGCACAGATACGCAGTATTTT. Translation: CASSGGLAGSSTDTQYF.